A single sample is the source of the 18 T cell receptor beta chains below, sequenced in a study of memory CD4+ T cells and cytomegalovirus serostatus. Single viable CD3+CD4+CD8-CD45RO+ cells were sorted as the memory CD4+ T cells. The data were produced by immunoSEQ multiplex PCR, yet TCRdb's version contains in-frame clones alone and is incomplete. The table lists 75,000 to 90,000 clones, 65% to 85% of them singletons. Sequenced sample: memory CD4+ T cells from blood. These receptor sequences come from an adult in good health and CMV-seronegative.

The genes are TRBV27 and TRBJ1-2; 8 nucleotides match TRBD1. The V gene's germline CDR1 is MNHEY and CDR2 SMNVEV (reference sequence). Germline trimming cut 4 bases from V and 8 bases from J; bases unmatched to any gene: 12. There are 15 residues in the CDR3. CDR3 in amino acids: CASSYVGQGGQGYTF. CDR3 coding DNA: TGTGCCAGCAGTTACGTTGGACAGGGAGGTCAAGGCTACACCTTC.

This chain joins TRBV29-1 and TRBJ2-3; 7 nucleotides agree with TRBD1. This CDR3 is built from 15 residues. J was trimmed by 3 bases and V by 8 bases; bases with no gene match: 14. Germline V gene sequence: CDR1 SQVTM, CDR2 ANQGSEA. Written as DNA, the CDR3 is TGCAGCTTGGCCCTCGTGGGGACAGTTACAGATACGCAGTATTTT. Encoded protein: CSLALVGTVTDTQYF.

This clone was counted once. This rearrangement joins TRBV5-1 to TRBJ2-5; D may correspond to TRBD1 or TRBD2 (5 bases each). The germline CDR1 and CDR2 sequences are SGHRS and YFSETQ. V gave up 3 bases and J gave up 4 bases, with 13 bases separating them. The CDR3 contains 14 residues. CDR3: CASSYWDPPETQYF. The CDR3 DNA reads as TGCGCCAGCAGCTATTGGGACCCCCCAGAGACCCAGTACTTC.

The chain combines TRBV25-1 with TRBJ1-1; TRBD1 is a possible D gene (6 bases). The germline gives CDR1 MGHDK, CDR2 SYGVNS. This CDR3 comprises 13 residues. V gave up 7 bases and J gave up 8 bases, with 17 bases separating them. The CDR3 DNA is TGTGCCAGCATCAGCACTCAGGGGAGGGAAGCTTTCTTT. Encoded protein: CASISTQGREAFF.

This chain links TRBV7-3 with TRBJ2-5, with D possibly being TRBD2 (6 bases). Germline CDR1 SGHTA, CDR2 FQGTGA. V was shortened by 5 bases and J by 2 bases, with 9 bases between the two germline ends. The CDR3 runs 13 residues. DNA for the CDR3: TGTGCCAGCAGCACCCGGGAGCAAGAGACCCAGTACTTC. Translation: CASSTREQETQYF. The full variable domain, with the rest looked up from reference TRBV7-3 and TRBJ2-5, is GAGVSQTPSNKVTEKGKYVELRCDPISGHTALYWYRQSLGQGPEFLIYFQGTGAADDSGLPNDRFFAVRPEGSVSTLKIQRTERGDSAVYLCASSTREQETQYFGPGTRLLVL.

The chain couples TRBV5-1 to TRBJ1-2, with D possibly matching TRBD1 (5 bases). Per germline, CDR1 SGHRS and CDR2 YFSETQ. The CDR3 runs 12 residues. Trimming removed 3 bases at V and 4 bases at J, with 7 bases between. The CDR3: CASSYDSYGYTF. In nucleotides, the CDR3 is TGCGCCAGCAGCTACGACAGCTATGGCTACACCTTC.

The chain joins TRBV29-1 to TRBJ2-2, with D uncertain. Germline V gives CDR1 SQVTM, CDR2 ANQGSEA. The CDR3 covers 13 residues. V lost 7 bases to trimming and J lost 7 bases, with 16 bases between them. The CDR3 DNA is TGCAGCGCCCTCCTATGGTTGGACGGGGAGCTGTTTTTT. This codes for CSALLWLDGELFF.

The gene calls are TRBV5-1 and TRBJ1-1; D is perhaps TRBD1 (6 bases). Germline CDR1 is SGHRS and CDR2 is YFSETQ. There are 14 residues in the CDR3. V was shortened by 3 bases and J by 7 bases, with 16 bases between the two germline ends. The CDR3 here is CASSSGGRAVEAFF. DNA of the CDR3: TGCGCCAGCAGCTCGGGGGGCAGGGCTGTTGAAGCTTTCTTT.

The chain recombines TRBV19 with TRBJ1-5, with unresolved D. Germline CDR1 is LNHDA and CDR2 is SQIVND (reference sequence). V shed 6 bases and J shed 5 bases, with 11 bases lying between them. This CDR3 is 13 amino acids long. CDR3 in DNA: TGTGCCAGTAGAATCGACACTTATCAGCCCCAGCATTTT. The encoded protein is CASRIDTYQPQHF.

This clone appeared a single time. This sequence joins TRBV9 and TRBJ2-1; a possible D gene is TRBD1 (6 bases). Germline V gene lookup returns CDR1 SGDLS and CDR2 YYNGEE. The CDR3 sequence is 16 residues long. With 0 bases removed from V and 7 bases from J, the gap between germline ends came to 17 bases. The CDR3 here is CASSVEVGHVQNEQFF. Written as DNA, the CDR3 is TGTGCCAGCAGCGTAGAGGTGGGACACGTTCAGAATGAGCAGTTCTTC. The variable domain in full, with the rest retrieved from reference TRBV9 and TRBJ2-1, is DSGVTQTPKHLITATGQRVTLRCSPRSGDLSVYWYQQSLDQGLQFLIQYYNGEERAKGNILERFSAQQFPDLHSELNLSSLELGDSALYFCASSVEVGHVQNEQFFGPGTRLTVL.

The chain has TRBV25-1 and TRBJ2-5; D gene unclear. CDR1 is MGHDK and CDR2 is SYGVNS in the germline V gene. The CDR3 is 15 residues long. Trimming removed 2 bases from V and 3 bases from J, with 13 bases in between. CDR3 nucleotide sequence: TGTGCCAGCAGTGAAAGTTTGGGCCTCAAAGAGACCCAGTACTTC. Its translation: CASSESLGLKETQYF.

The genes are TRBV2 and TRBJ2-1; 9 nucleotides align to TRBD1. Germline assignment: CDR1 SNHLY and CDR2 FYNNEI. J lost 4 bases, V lost 5 bases, and 12 bases had no gene match. This CDR3 has 17 residues. Here the CDR3 DNA reads TGTGCCAGCAGTTCCCTGGGGGGACAGGGCGGGTACAATGAGCAGTTCTTC. It encodes CASSSLGGQGGYNEQFF.

This clone turned up a few times. The CDR3 DNA is TGTGCCAGCAGCTTGGTCGGACAGCAAGAGACCCAGTACTTC. Translating gives CASSLVGQQETQYF. This rearrangement joins TRBV5-6 to TRBJ2-5, with a tentative D call TRBD1 (6 bases). V was trimmed by 0 bases and J by 2 bases, leaving 8 bases between them. CDR1 and CDR2 (germline): SGHDT, YYEEEE. CDR3 size: 14 residues.

The CDR3 sequence is CASSMDSPSYEQYF. The CDR3, as DNA: TGCGCCAGCAGCATGGACAGTCCGTCCTACGAGCAGTACTTC. The chain employs TRBV5-1 and TRBJ2-7; a weak D match, TRBD1 (6 bases). Germline CDR1 reads SGHRS; CDR2 reads YFSETQ. The CDR3 is 14 amino acids. The V and J ends lost 4 bases and 1 base respectively, with 12 bases between them.

This chain joins TRBV2 and TRBJ2-5; D remains unclear. The germline gives CDR1 SNHLY, CDR2 FYNNEI. This CDR3 contains 12 residues. Trimming removed 8 bases from V and 7 bases from J, with 14 bases in between. In DNA form, the CDR3 reads TGTGCCAGCGCGCGCCCCGATAGGACCCAGTACTTC. It encodes CASARPDRTQYF. The entire variable domain, with the rest obtained from reference TRBV2 and TRBJ2-5, is as follows: EPEVTQTPSHQVTQMGQEVILRCVPISNHLYFYWYRQILGQKVEFLVSFYNNEISEKSEIFDDQFSVERPDGSNFTLKIRSTKLEDSAMYFCASARPDRTQYFGPGTRLLVL.

V usage is TRBV2 and J usage is TRBJ2-3, with D possibly being TRBD2 (5 bases). The CDR3 totals 15 residues. Trimming took off 4 bases at V and 2 bases at J, with 13 bases between the two ends. The germline gives CDR1 SNHLY, CDR2 FYNNEI. In DNA, the CDR3 is TGTGCCAGCAGTGGTGTCGCGGGCACCACAGATACGCAGTATTTT. It codes for CASSGVAGTTDTQYF. The complete variable domain, with remaining parts taken from reference TRBV2 and TRBJ2-3, reads EPEVTQTPSHQVTQMGQEVILRCVPISNHLYFYWYRQILGQKVEFLVSFYNNEISEKSEIFDDQFSVERPDGSNFTLKIRSTKLEDSAMYFCASSGVAGTTDTQYFGPGTRLTVL.

V usage is TRBV9 and J usage is TRBJ1-2, with 9 nucleotides matching TRBD1. Germline loops: CDR1 SGDLS, CDR2 YYNGEE. The V gene end was trimmed by 0 bases and the J gene end by 2 bases; junction bases not matched to a gene: 8. This CDR3 contains 17 residues. This chain's CDR3 is CASSVVSSGQGNYGYTF. CDR3 DNA sequence: TGTGCCAGCAGCGTAGTCTCCTCGGGACAGGGCAACTATGGCTACACCTTC.

The V and J genes are TRBV5-1 and TRBJ2-6, with D unresolved. The CDR3 consists of 15 residues. Trimming removed 0 bases at V and 4 bases at J, with 8 bases between. In germline, CDR1 is SGHRS, CDR2 YFSETQ. CDR3 coding DNA: TGCGCCAGCAGCTTGGTTAGCTTGGGGGCCAACGTCCTGACTTTC. This encodes CASSLVSLGANVLTF.